This T cell receptor beta chain came from a study of blood T cell repertoires in COVID-19. Looking at the study overall: Researchers got acute and convalescent COVID-19 samples from the United States, Italy and Spain. Nucleic acid was either cDNA or gDNA, and it came from T cells, B-cell-depleted T cells, or PBMCs.

Data came from immunoSEQ multiplex PCR; TCRdb stores just in-frame clones and leaves some out. The sample consists of about 260,000 clones, about four fifths of them appearing once. CDR3 size: 13 residues. CDR1 MNHNS and CDR2 SASEGT come from the germline V gene. J was trimmed by 5 bases and V by 3 bases; bases with no gene match: 0. This receptor was obtained from a woman in her forties or fifties who had recovered from COVID-19. The chain uses TRBV6-1 and TRBJ1-5; 8 nucleotides align to TRBD1. Specimen: peripheral blood. CDR3 in DNA: TGTGCCAGCAGTGAGGACAGGGATCAGCCCCAGCATTTT. Translated: CASSEDRDQPQHF.